A selection of T cell receptor beta chains follows, all from one sample in a study of cytomegalovirus exposure and HLA in healthy donors. Only in-frame clones appear in the TCRdb table, and some are missing; sequencing was by immunoSEQ multiplex PCR. The table includes approximately 140,000 clones, 82% detected once. Sequencing input: PBMCs. The receptor source for this set is a male donor in good health and CMV-seronegative. Both conserved end residues are part of each CDR3. D genes are given only for firm matches. Expanded clones get a size class; other rows say once, few or many, or leave the size out.

J gene,clone size,V gene,D gene,CDR3 DNA,CDR3 protein
TRBJ1-2,-,TRBV5-6,-,TGTGCCAGCAGCTTGTCCCCTTTTGAGATTGGCTACACCTTC,CASSLSPFEIGYTF
TRBJ2-7,-,TRBV4-3,TRBD2,TGCGCCAGCAGCCAAAGTGCAACTAGCGGGAGTTACGAGCAGTACTTC,CASSQSATSGSYEQYF
TRBJ2-7,-,TRBV7-2,-,TGTGCCAGCAGCTTAGACGGTGGTGGGCGGTACTCAAGAGGGCACGAGCAGTACTTC,CASSLDGGGRYSRGHEQYF
TRBJ2-7,once,TRBV11-3,TRBD1,TGTGCCAGCAGTAGGGACAGGGGGAACGAGCAGTACTTC,CASSRDRGNEQYF
TRBJ2-7,-,TRBV27,-,TGTGCCAGCAGTTTATCCCCCGCGGTAGCAGACGAGCAGTACTTC,CASSLSPAVADEQYF
TRBJ2-5,-,TRBV5-4,TRBD2,TGTGCCGGCATGACTAGCGGGAGGGGGGAGACCCAGTACTTC,CAGMTSGRGETQYF
TRBJ2-1,-,TRBV11-1,TRBD2,TGTGCCAGCAGCTTGTGGACTAGCCCAACCCGTTACAATGAGCAGTTCTTC,CASSLWTSPTRYNEQFF
TRBJ2-7,few,TRBV5-5,-,TGTGCCAGCAGCTTGGAAGTTGGGGCCTCCTACGAGCAGTACTTC,CASSLEVGASYEQYF
TRBJ2-7,once,TRBV7-6,-,TGTGCCAGCAGCTCCGGGGAAGCTGGCTACGAGCAGTACTTC,CASSSGEAGYEQYF
TRBJ2-7,-,TRBV7-8,-,TGTGCCAGCACCATTAGGGGGGGGAGGGCCTACGAGCAGTACTTC,CASTIRGGRAYEQYF
TRBJ2-7,-,TRBV18,-,TGTGCCAGCTCAGGGGGGGGCCTGTCTGGGCTCGAACAGTACTTC,CASSGGGLSGLEQYF
TRBJ2-5,-,TRBV27,-,TGTGCCAGCAGTTATCGGGACCAAGAGACCCAGTACTTC,CASSYRDQETQYF
TRBJ2-3,-,TRBV7-9,TRBD2,TGTGCCAGCGGAGTTAGCGGGGCCCACACAGATACGCAGTATTTT,CASGVSGAHTDTQYF
TRBJ2-6,-,TRBV11-3,TRBD2,TGTGCCAGCAGCCCCTGCCAGCGGGAGAACCCTGGGGCCAACGTCCTGACTTTC,CASSPCQRENPGANVLTF
TRBJ2-3,-,TRBV6-6,-,TGTGCCAGCAGTTACCCGCAGGGGTCGGGCCCAGATACGCAGTATTTT,CASSYPQGSGPDTQYF
TRBJ2-5,-,TRBV28,TRBD2,TGTGCCAGCAGTTTAAATGTGGGAGGGGAGCAAGAGACCCAGTACTTC,CASSLNVGGEQETQYF
TRBJ1-2,-,TRBV2,-,TGTGCCAGCAGTGAGAACGCTTCCCCGGGAGAGGTTGGCTACACCTTC,CASSENASPGEVGYTF
TRBJ2-5,few,TRBV27,-,TGTGCCAGCAGCCAGGGGGAGACCCAGTACTTC,CASSQGETQYF
TRBJ2-5,-,TRBV2,-,TGTGCCATGGACCTAAGGTTGCAGGGGAAGGAGACCCAGTACTTC,CAMDLRLQGKETQYF
TRBJ2-5,-,TRBV5-6,TRBD1,TGTGCCAGCAGCTTGGGACAGGGGATCGACCAAGAGACCCAGTACTTC,CASSLGQGIDQETQYF
TRBJ1-2,-,TRBV11-2,-,TGTGCCAGCAGCTCGCAGGGGTCGAGTGGCTACACCTTC,CASSSQGSSGYTF
TRBJ2-1,-,TRBV7-9,-,TGTGCCAGCAGCTTAGGTGACGGAGGTAGGAATGAGCAGTTCTTC,CASSLGDGGRNEQFF
TRBJ2-1,-,TRBV4-1,-,TGCGCCAGCAGCCAGGGAGCTAGGGATGAGCAGTTCTTC,CASSQGARDEQFF
TRBJ2-7,-,TRBV28,-,TGTGCCAGCAGTCCTAGTTCCGCCTACGAGCAGTACTTC,CASSPSSAYEQYF
TRBJ2-5,-,TRBV2,-,TGTGCCAGCAGTTCCGGCGGGGAGACCCAGTACTTC,CASSSGGETQYF
TRBJ2-7,-,TRBV19,TRBD2,TGTGCCAGTAGAACCGGACTAGCGGGAATGCACGAGCAGTACTTC,CASRTGLAGMHEQYF
TRBJ2-7,once,TRBV25-1,-,TGTGCCAGCAGTGATTCACAGGGCCTCTACGAGCAGTACTTC,CASSDSQGLYEQYF
TRBJ1-2,-,TRBV4-3,-,TGCGCCAGCAGCCAAGGCCCGGGGGACTATGGCTACACCTTC,CASSQGPGDYGYTF
TRBJ2-2,medium-sized,TRBV10-3,TRBD1,TGTGCCATCAAAAGTGGCGGGACAGGGGGCACCGGGGAGCTGTTTTTT,CAIKSGGTGGTGELFF
TRBJ1-1,-,TRBV13,-,TGTGCCAGCAGCTTAGGTGCGGCCCTCGAAGCTTTCTTT,CASSLGAALEAFF
TRBJ2-7,once,TRBV30,-,TGTGCCTGGGACAAGCTAACCTACGAGCAGTACTTC,CAWDKLTYEQYF
TRBJ2-2,once,TRBV4-3,-,TGCGCCAGCAGCCAAGATCCCCCTCAGGGGAGGGACACCGGGGAGCTGTTTTTT,CASSQDPPQGRDTGELFF
TRBJ2-5,-,TRBV25-1,-,TGTGCCAGCAGTGATTGGGCCAGGGACCAAGAGACCCAGTACTTC,CASSDWARDQETQYF
TRBJ2-1,-,TRBV28,TRBD1,TGTGCCAGCAGTTCAGACGACAGGGTGGGAAAAAACAATGAGCAGTTCTTC,CASSSDDRVGKNNEQFF
TRBJ1-1,few,TRBV7-9,-,TGTGCCAGCAGCTTCCAGAACACTGAAGCTTTCTTT,CASSFQNTEAFF
TRBJ2-3,once,TRBV11-2,TRBD1,TGTGCCAGCACCCCGGGACAGGGGGGAACAGATACGCAGTATTTT,CASTPGQGGTDTQYF
TRBJ2-3,-,TRBV13,-,TGTGCCAGCACCCCCGGCGGTCCCACAGATACGCAGTATTTT,CASTPGGPTDTQYF
TRBJ2-1,few,TRBV13,TRBD2,TGTGCCAGCAGATTAGCGGGGGGCGGGAATGAGCAGTTCTTC,CASRLAGGGNEQFF
TRBJ2-7,once,TRBV7-2,TRBD2,TGTGCCAGCAGCGTCGCCCTAGCGGGAGAGGGCGAGCAGTACTTC,CASSVALAGEGEQYF
TRBJ2-2,-,TRBV9,-,TGTGCCAGCAGCGGTATCCGGGAGTGGACCGGGGAGCTGTTTTTT,CASSGIREWTGELFF
TRBJ1-1,-,TRBV7-6,-,TGTGCCAGTTTCAGAGGGACTGAAGCTTTCTTT,CASFRGTEAFF
TRBJ2-2,once,TRBV9,TRBD2,TGTGCCAGCAGCGTAGAAGTAGGGACTAGCGGCGCCGGGGAGCTGTTTTTT,CASSVEVGTSGAGELFF
TRBJ2-1,once,TRBV6-5,-,TGTGCCAGCAGCCCCGGGGGAGAGAACAATGAGCAGTTCTTC,CASSPGGENNEQFF
TRBJ2-1,-,TRBV19,-,TGTGCCAGTAGTATACTCGACAGGAGTAGGGAGAATGAGCAGTTCTTC,CASSILDRSRENEQFF
TRBJ2-7,-,TRBV7-3,-,TGTGCCAGCAGCTCCCTCGAGCAGTACTTC,CASSSLEQYF
TRBJ2-3,-,TRBV19,TRBD2,TGTGCCAGTAGTATGGCTAGCGGGAGTATCGGTACGCAGTATTTT,CASSMASGSIGTQYF
TRBJ2-1,-,TRBV9,TRBD1,TGTGCCAGCAACGTCCAGGGGGCTGTTTACAATGAGCAGTTCTTC,CASNVQGAVYNEQFF
TRBJ2-1,-,TRBV29-1,TRBD2,TGCAGCGTTGAAATAGGTGGGACTAGCGGATACAATGAGCAGTTCTTC,CSVEIGGTSGYNEQFF
TRBJ2-2,-,TRBV7-5,-,TGTGCCAGAACCCCCGACCCCCCAGGGTTGGACACCGGGGAGCTGTTTTTT,CARTPDPPGLDTGELFF
TRBJ1-2,-,TRBV10-3,TRBD1,TGTGCCATCAGCTCGACAGGGGCCGACCTTGGCTACACCTTC,CAISSTGADLGYTF
TRBJ2-3,few,TRBV29-1,-,TGCAGCGGTGTGTCTGATACGCAGTATTTT,CSGVSDTQYF
TRBJ2-7,-,TRBV4-1,-,TGCGCCAGCAGCCAAGAAACGATGAGCGAGCAGTACTTC,CASSQETMSEQYF
TRBJ2-1,-,TRBV7-2,TRBD1,TGTGCCAGCACCAGGGGGAGCAATGGGCAGTTCTTC,CASTRGSNGQFF